This T cell receptor (beta chain) was obtained from a study of regulatory T cells in long-lasting Graves disease. Study at large: In persistent Graves' disease, antithyroid drugs had been taken for over 5 years and TSH receptor antibodies stayed positive.

This clonotype was seen many times. Time point: persistent/refractory GD, antithyroid drugs over 5 years with positive TRAb. Construction of the TCR library relied on RNA isolated from PBMCs. Patients met American Thyroid Association criteria for Graves' disease. The patients included were those that came from an endocrinology department in Xi'an, China. Germline V gives CDR1 MDHEN, CDR2 SYDVKM. The CDR3 runs to 14 residues. V was trimmed by 3 bases and J by 2 bases, leaving 5 bases between them. Arm-PCR of CDR3 regions with iRepertoire HTBI primers generated TCR beta libraries. Each CDR3 protein gets one entry after TCRdb re-called the multiplex PCR reads with MiXCR. The repertoire holds 400,000 or so distinct CDR3 sequences, with more than 20% as singletons.

The sequence was collected from a female donor with Graves disease. V and J are TRBV28 and TRBJ2-6, with a weak D call TRBD1 (5 bases). The specimen was peripheral blood mononuclear cells (PBMCs), collected when the disease was refractory, from a patient treated with antithyroid drugs. In DNA, the CDR3 is TGTGCCAGCAGTTTCAGGGCTGGGGCCAACGTCCTGACTTTC. Translated, it gives CASSFRAGANVLTF. The variable domain in full, with the rest retrieved from reference TRBV28 and TRBJ2-6, is DVKVTQSSRYLVKRTGEKVFLECVQDMDHENMFWYRQDPGLGLRLIYFSYDVKMKEKGDIPEGYSVSREKKERFSLILESASTNQTSMYLCASSFRAGANVLTFGAGSRLTVL.